Sequencing of this T cell receptor beta chain was carried out in a study of PD-1 blockade in classical Hodgkin lymphoma. After autologous stem cell transplantation all patients relapsed, and prior brentuximab vedotin exposure differed between cohorts. Magnetic negative selection served to purify CD4+ T cells out of PBMCs that had been thawed. Worth noting for this clone: The antigen remains unidentified.

General study points: Newly diagnosed patients were reported to start with lower TCR diversity than healthy donors.

Germline CDR1 and CDR2: KGHSH and LQKENI. CDR3 size: 14 residues. Trimming left V 4 bases short and J 1 base short, with 10 bases between. Libraries were prepared by immunoSEQ multiplex PCR; TCRdb keeps only in-frame clonotypes and omits some of them. The sample holds over 25,000 clones, roughly 80% seen once. This specimen consisted of CD4+ T cells from blood, obtained at baseline. The TCR originated in a human donor with classical Hodgkin lymphoma. This rearrangement joins TRBV18 to TRBJ1-1; D gene unclear. The CDR3 DNA follows: TGTGCCAGCTCACTAGGGAGCCCGAACACTGAAGCTTTCTTT. This sequence encodes CASSLGSPNTEAFF.